Given below is one T cell receptor beta chain in context. At one end, the junction sequence differs from germline, possibly due to a read error. This record comes from a study of CD8+CD57+ T cells in acquired aplastic anemia. Investigators profiled TCR beta VDJ and CDR3 from genomic DNA template. TCRdb itself ran the reads through MiXCR, one entry per CDR3 protein. The table lists roughly 420,000 distinct CDR3 sequences, around 72% of them singletons. CDR1 and CDR2 (germline): SGHTA, FQGNSA. There are 13 residues in the CDR3. The rearrangement uses TRBV7-2 and TRBJ2-2; no firm D call. Sequencing used sorted CD4+, CD8+, or CD8+CD57+ T cells (not recorded which) from PBMCs. The TCR comes from a human donor in good health, serving as a control. The CDR3 DNA is TGTGCCAGCAGCTTCAAAGGCACCGCAGTACTGTTATTT. Amino acid sequence: CASSFKGTAVLLF.